This T cell receptor beta chain was sequenced for a study of spatial heterogeneity in lung cancer. Study results and limitations: Mutation counts in tumors were tracked by counts of expanded intratumoral alpha and beta TCRs.

TCRdb re-called the 5' RACE reads with MiXCR, one entry per CDR3 protein. The sample has over 10,000 distinct CDR3 sequences, roughly 6% seen once. This clonotype was detected many times. Its cognate antigen is unknown. Since the library was made to target alpha chains, this beta chain is a stray read and its abundance is not meaningful. Germline loops: CDR1 SEHNR, CDR2 FQNEAQ (reference sequence). Trimming removed 1 base at V and 9 bases at J, with 13 bases between. The CDR3 extends over 15 amino acids. Described time point: sample taken at primary tumor resection. Sample: lung tumor tissue, taken at surgery. The TCR was taken from a female donor with early-stage non-small cell lung cancer. This sequence joins TRBV7-9 and TRBJ1-6; weak D call: TRBD1 (5 bases). In DNA form, the CDR3 reads TGTGCCAGCAGCTTAGGGGCAGGGTATCTTTCACCCCTCCACTTT. Its protein is CASSLGAGYLSPLHF.